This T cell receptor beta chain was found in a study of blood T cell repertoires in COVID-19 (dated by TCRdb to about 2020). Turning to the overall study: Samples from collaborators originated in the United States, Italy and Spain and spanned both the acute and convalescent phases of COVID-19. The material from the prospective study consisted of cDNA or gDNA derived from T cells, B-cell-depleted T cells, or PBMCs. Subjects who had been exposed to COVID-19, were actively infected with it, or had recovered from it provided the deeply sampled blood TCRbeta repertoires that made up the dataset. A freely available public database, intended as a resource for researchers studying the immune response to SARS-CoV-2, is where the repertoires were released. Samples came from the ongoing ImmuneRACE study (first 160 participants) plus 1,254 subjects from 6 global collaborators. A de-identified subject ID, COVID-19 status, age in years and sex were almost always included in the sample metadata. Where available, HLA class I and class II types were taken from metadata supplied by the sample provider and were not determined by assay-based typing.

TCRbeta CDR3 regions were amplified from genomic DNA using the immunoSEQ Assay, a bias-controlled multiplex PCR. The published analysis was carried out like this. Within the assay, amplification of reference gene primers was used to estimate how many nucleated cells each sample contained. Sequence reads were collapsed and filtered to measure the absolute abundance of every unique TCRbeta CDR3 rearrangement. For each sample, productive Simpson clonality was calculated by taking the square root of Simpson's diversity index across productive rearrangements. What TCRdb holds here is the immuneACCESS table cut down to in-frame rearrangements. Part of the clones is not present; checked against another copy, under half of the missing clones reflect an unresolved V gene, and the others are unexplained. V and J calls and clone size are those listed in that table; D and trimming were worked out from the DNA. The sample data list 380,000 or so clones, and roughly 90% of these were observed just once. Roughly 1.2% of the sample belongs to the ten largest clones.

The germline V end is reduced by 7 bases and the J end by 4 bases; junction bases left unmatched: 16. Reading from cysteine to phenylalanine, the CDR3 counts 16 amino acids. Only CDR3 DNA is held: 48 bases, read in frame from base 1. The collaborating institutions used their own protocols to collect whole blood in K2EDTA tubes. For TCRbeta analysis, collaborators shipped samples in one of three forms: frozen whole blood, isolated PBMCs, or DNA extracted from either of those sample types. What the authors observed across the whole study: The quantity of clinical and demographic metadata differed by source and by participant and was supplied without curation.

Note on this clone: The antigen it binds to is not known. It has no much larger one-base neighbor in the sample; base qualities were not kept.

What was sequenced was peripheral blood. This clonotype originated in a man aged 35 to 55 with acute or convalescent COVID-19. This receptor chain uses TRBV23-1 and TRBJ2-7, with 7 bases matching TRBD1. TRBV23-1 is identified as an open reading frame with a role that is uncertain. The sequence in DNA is TGCGCCAGCACAAGACAGGGTTACCCCCCCCCGTACGAGCAGTACTTC. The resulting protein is CASTRQGYPPPYEQYF.